This is a list of T cell receptor beta chains from one sample in a study of technical replicates of blood from a few donors. The table came from immunoSEQ multiplex PCR; TCRdb's copy has only in-frame clones and leaves some out. The data contain 55,000 to 85,000 clones, nearly 98% of them singletons. Sample: T cells isolated from PBMCs. The receptor source for this set is a human donor in good health. Each CDR3 is given with its conserved first and last residue. A clone size is listed for some rows: how often the clone was seen (once, few, many), or a class if it is expanded.

CDR3aa	abundance	v_gene	j_gene
CASVPDSINEQFF	.	TRBV5-4	TRBJ2-1
CASSAGTEAFF	few	TRBV27	TRBJ1-1
CASSLGSEAFF	.	TRBV7-9	TRBJ1-1
CASSQWGSDEQFF	.	TRBV27	TRBJ2-1
CAWRFTGGYGYTF	.	TRBV30	TRBJ1-2
CASSDPGGLNTEAFF	.	TRBV19	TRBJ1-1
CAWGGLSTGELFF	.	TRBV30	TRBJ2-2
CASSYRDKDGYTF	once	TRBV27	TRBJ1-2
CASSQVYREWEKLFF	.	TRBV4-3	TRBJ1-4
CASSIDFNEKLFF	once	TRBV19	TRBJ1-4
CASSGIAGVYEQYF	once	TRBV2	TRBJ2-7
CASRVTGNSYEQYF	once	TRBV6-1	TRBJ2-7
CASSQDRGQGTYNEQFF	.	TRBV4-2	TRBJ2-1
CASLRGGLEQYF	.	TRBV28	TRBJ2-7
CASRHRTSGSIYNEQFF	.	TRBV28	TRBJ2-1
CASSTPGGTGNTIYF	.	TRBV10-2	TRBJ1-3
CASSQNRGNEQYF	.	TRBV4-2	TRBJ2-7
CASSRTGEGYTF	.	TRBV6-5	TRBJ1-2
CASSLRDRASGANVLTF	.	TRBV7-9	TRBJ2-6
CASSYSQNTEAFF	.	TRBV6-5	TRBJ1-1
CAWSVQGYGYTF	.	TRBV30	TRBJ1-2
CASSVDPGEYNEQFF	.	TRBV9	TRBJ2-1
CASRAGDQPQHF	.	TRBV6-5	TRBJ1-5
CASTRGETQYF	.	TRBV6-1	TRBJ2-5
CASSTLGQGPTEAFF	once	TRBV19	TRBJ1-1
CASSLWQGPNTEAFF	once	TRBV7-9	TRBJ1-1
CASSSTGGTNTEAFF	once	TRBV27	TRBJ1-1
CASSLDGLAGVGEQYF	.	TRBV5-6	TRBJ2-7
CASSQEVSANQPQHF	.	TRBV4-1	TRBJ1-5
CASSYSDRGQYEQYF	.	TRBV6-5	TRBJ2-7
CASRMGTASNTEAFF	.	TRBV6-6	TRBJ1-1
CASSLGFRTYEQYF	.	TRBV27	TRBJ2-7
CASSYSRLAGATQFF	.	TRBV6-5	TRBJ2-1
CASSLLNNNEQFF	.	TRBV11-2	TRBJ2-1
CASSASGAQYF	.	TRBV7-9	TRBJ2-7
CASSSSDSSIGKLFF	.	TRBV5-1	TRBJ1-4
CASNVLSTDTQYF	.	TRBV9	TRBJ2-3
CATQGHQETQYF	.	TRBV10-3	TRBJ2-5
CASSPSRFSTDTQYF	.	TRBV13	TRBJ2-3
CTLDRGSGYTF	.	TRBV29-1	TRBJ1-2
CASSESAAGYNEQFF	once	TRBV7-3	TRBJ2-1
CASSPPASTGELFF	.	TRBV18	TRBJ2-2
CASRVAGGTLAQYF	.	TRBV27	TRBJ2-5
CASSQHGTYEQYF	.	TRBV2	TRBJ2-7
CASSANRDRNEKLFF	.	TRBV18	TRBJ1-4
CASSPLVGAQEKLFF	.	TRBV18	TRBJ1-4
CAWSLGGDEQYF	.	TRBV30	TRBJ2-7
CSVDPRLAGVRVETQYF	.	TRBV29-1	TRBJ2-5